Listed here are 3 T cell receptor beta chains from one sample, sequenced in a study of regulatory T cells in long-lasting Graves disease. Sample time point: newly diagnosed GD, antithyroid drugs for less than 3 months. TCR sequences were obtained from RNA taken from PBMCs. Building the TCR beta libraries relied on iRepertoire HTBI primers, and CDR3 regions underwent Arm-PCR. Each CDR3 protein gets one entry after TCRdb re-called the multiplex PCR reads with MiXCR. Found here are 350,000 to 500,000 distinct CDR3 sequences, 14% of them singletons; the top ten hold approximately 19%. This sample also belongs to another study, concerning T cells in Graves' hyperthyroidism and ophthalmopathy.

This specimen was peripheral blood mononuclear cells (PBMCs), taken at new diagnosis, from a patient treated with antithyroid drugs. These receptors were taken from a woman aged 50 to 60 with Graves disease.

This clonotype showed up many times. This rearrangement joins TRBV11-2 to TRBJ2-1, with no clear D. Trimming cost V 5 bases and J 0 bases, with 17 bases left between them. Germline values: CDR1 SGHAT, CDR2 FQNNGV. CDR3 length equals 17 residues. CDR3 DNA: TGTGCCAGCAGCCCTCTGGATACAGCCCGCTCCTACAATGAGCAGTTCTTC. Protein: CASSPLDTARSYNEQFF.

The V and J genes are TRBV7-9 and TRBJ1-4; D might be TRBD1 (5 bases). Trimming pared 8 bases from V and 0 bases from J, leaving 13 bases between. The CDR3 totals 15 residues. Germline lookup yields CDR1 SEHNR and CDR2 FQNEAQ (reference sequence). CDR3 amino acids: CASGAGTATNEKLFF. CDR3 DNA sequence: TGTGCCAGCGGGGCCGGGACTGCAACTAATGAAAAACTGTTTTTT.

This clonotype has a single count. Possible read error: a much larger clone is one base away. The chain links TRBV10-1 to TRBJ2-3; perhaps TRBD2 as D (6 bases). The closer fit of TRBJ2-5 to the DNA end suggests the J call may be wrong. The CDR3 consists of 16 residues. Germline loops: CDR1 WNHNN, CDR2 SYGVQD (reference sequence). The CDR3 coding sequence is TGCGCCAGCAGTGAGTCGTCGGGACTCGTCTGGGGGACCCAGTACTTC. Protein sequence: CASSESSGLVWGTQYF.